Described below is a single TCR beta chain sequence and its context. Clones were sequenced by immunoSEQ multiplex PCR, and TCRdb holds only the in-frame ones, with some missing. The sample has about 150,000 clones; 92% are singletons. This CDR3 is built from 13 residues. V shed 6 bases and J shed 3 bases, with 12 bases lying between them. This specimen comes from a study of T cell responses to AZD1222 COVID-19 vaccine. This specimen consisted of peripheral blood, obtained 28 days after the second AZD1222 dose. The origin of this receptor is an adult who received the AZD1222 COVID-19 vaccine. The J gene is TRBJ2-7, the V gene TRBV12-3 or TRBV12-4, with D possibly being TRBD1 (6 bases). The CDR3 here is CASRPGHLYEQYF. The CDR3 DNA reads as TGTGCCAGCAGGCCGGGACACCTCTACGAGCAGTACTTC.